This T cell receptor beta chain was sequenced during a study of blood T cell repertoires in COVID-19. The data were produced by immunoSEQ multiplex PCR, yet TCRdb's version contains in-frame clones alone and is incomplete. The profile shows 200,000 to 250,000 clones, roughly nine tenths of them singletons. This CDR3 contains 14 residues. V lost 5 bases and J lost 7, with 17 bases in between. Germline V lookup: CDR1 MDHEN, CDR2 SYDVKM. The TCR comes from a woman under 30 who had recovered from COVID-19. The rearrangement links TRBV28 to TRBJ1-2; tentative D call: TRBD1 (6 bases). The specimen was peripheral blood. CDR3 bases: TGTGCCAGCAGTGAACCCGGGACATACCGTGGCTACACCTTC. This translates into CASSEPGTYRGYTF.